This entry lists 15 T cell receptor beta chains sequenced from one sample in a study of blood T cell repertoires in COVID-19. Profiling relied on immunoSEQ multiplex PCR, and the TCRdb table lists in-frame clones only, not all of them. The top ten hold less than 3.5% of the sample, which has 250,000 to 400,000 clones, 85% to 90% seen once. Material for sequencing was peripheral blood. The receptor source for this set is a woman under 40 with COVID-19, enrolled during active disease.

This sequence joins TRBV10-3 and TRBJ1-5; 8 bases align to TRBD1. J gave up 1 base and V 10 bases, and 9 bases lay outside the gene matches. CDR3 length: 15 residues. CDR1 and CDR2 (germline): ENHRY, SYGVKD. The CDR3 sequence is CATETGAGSNQPQHF. The CDR3, as DNA: TGTGCCACTGAGACAGGGGCAGGGAGCAATCAGCCCCAGCATTTT.

This clone appeared a few times. The rearrangement links TRBV18 to TRBJ1-1, with 10 bases fitting TRBD1. The V segment lost 3 bases and the J segment 4 bases; nucleotides outside the gene matches: 5. The CDR3 is 15 amino acids. Germline CDR1 is KGHSH and CDR2 is LQKENI. As DNA, the CDR3 is TGTGCCAGCTCACCCTCCGGACAGGGGGGCACTGAAGCTTTCTTT. This codes for CASSPSGQGGTEAFF.

The rearrangement uses TRBV9 and TRBJ1-6; TRBD1 matches 12 bases. Germline V gives CDR1 SGDLS, CDR2 YYNGEE. The CDR3 is 16 amino acids. Trimming removed 4 bases from V and 10 bases from J; junction bases left unmatched: 9. The CDR3 spells CASSPQGQGALSPLHF. The CDR3 DNA reads as TGTGCCAGCAGCCCCCAGGGACAGGGGGCTCTATCACCCCTCCACTTT.

V and J are TRBV10-3 and TRBJ2-6; a possible D gene is TRBD1 (6 bases). Germline V gives CDR1 ENHRY, CDR2 SYGVKD. The V end was cut by 0 bases, the J end by 0 bases, with 6 bases between. This CDR3 has 16 amino acids. The CDR3 DNA reads TGTGCCATCAGTGAGTCAGGGGGCTCTGGGGCCAACGTCCTGACTTTC. Protein: CAISESGGSGANVLTF.

This clone was seen once. The chain recombines TRBV7-7 with TRBJ2-1; 8 nucleotides line up with TRBD2. Unmatched junction bases numbered 18, after V lost 4 bases and J lost 1 base. This CDR3 comprises 20 residues. Per germline, CDR1 SSHAT and CDR2 FNYEAQ (reference sequence). CDR3 region: CASSSGVPSSGSRSYNEQFF. The CDR3 DNA follows: TGTGCCAGCAGCTCCGGCGTCCCGTCCAGCGGGAGTCGGTCCTACAATGAGCAGTTCTTC.

The chain has TRBV10-2 and TRBJ2-1; 9 bases match TRBD2. With 4 bases clipped from V and 6 bases from J, the junction kept 7 bases outside the gene matches. The CDR3 spans 15 residues. CDR1 is WSHSY and CDR2 is SAAADI in the germline V gene. The CDR3 nucleotides are TGCGCCAGCAGTGTAGCGGGAGTTTTCACCAATGAGCAGTTCTTC. Translating it yields CASSVAGVFTNEQFF.

This clone was recorded once. The rearrangement uses TRBV7-3 and TRBJ2-3, with a tentative D call TRBD2 (5 bases). V was clipped by 5 bases and J by 1 base, with 10 bases between them. Germline assignment: CDR1 SGHTA and CDR2 FQGTGA. The CDR3 is 14 amino acids. Here the CDR3 DNA reads TGTGCCAGCAGCATCGACGGGGGCACAGATACGCAGTATTTT. Its protein product is CASSIDGGTDTQYF.

This clone was detected once. The genes are TRBV9 and TRBJ2-3, with D hard to call. V was clipped by 0 bases and J by 4 bases, with 15 bases between them. Germline CDR1 and CDR2: SGDLS and YYNGEE. The length of the CDR3 is 16 residues. CDR3 sequence reads: CASSVAPRTDPDTQYF. The CDR3 DNA reads TGTGCCAGCAGCGTAGCTCCGCGAACAGACCCAGATACGCAGTATTTT.

The chain joins TRBV7-2 to TRBJ2-5, with 10 bases lining up with TRBD2. V gave up 4 bases and J gave up 5 bases; unmatched junction bases: 10. The germline V gene encodes CDR1 SGHTA and CDR2 FQGNSA. The CDR3 consists of 16 residues. CDR3: CASSSWGLAGDETQYF. CDR3 DNA sequence: TGTGCCAGCAGCTCCTGGGGGCTAGCGGGAGACGAGACCCAGTACTTC.

The chain carries TRBV11-3 and TRBJ2-3; 11 nucleotides agree with TRBD1. From germline, CDR1 is SGHNT and CDR2 YENEEA. This CDR3 comprises 15 residues. The J segment lost 8 bases and the V segment lost 5 bases, leaving 9 bases of the junction unmatched. The chain's CDR3 is CASSNRDRGAGTQYF. The CDR3 coding sequence is TGTGCCAGCAGCAACCGGGACAGGGGGGCAGGTACGCAGTATTTT.

This clone has more than one count but fewer than ten. The CDR3 loop reads CASSSGLGNQPQHF. CDR3 DNA: TGCGCCAGCAGCTCAGGACTGGGCAATCAGCCCCAGCATTTT. The rearrangement links TRBV5-1 to TRBJ1-5; unclear D gene. Germline V gene data show CDR1 as SGHRS and CDR2 as YFSETQ. The CDR3 totals 14 residues. Trimming took 3 bases from V and 2 from J, leaving 9 bases between them.

Points on this clone: Other nucleotide sequences in the sample specify the same CDR3. The chain employs TRBV2 and TRBJ2-5, with 10 bases fitting TRBD1. The CDR3 loop spans 13 amino acids. Germline V gene data show CDR1 as SNHLY and CDR2 as FYNNEI. V shed 5 bases and J 4 bases; nucleotides not matched to a gene: 1. CDR3 nucleotides: TGTGCCAGCAGTAGGGACAGGGGAGAGACCCAGTACTTC. Amino acids: CASSRDRGETQYF.

The rearrangement joins TRBV30 to TRBJ2-3; 8 nucleotides align to TRBD2. The CDR3 length is 13 residues. Germline loops: CDR1 GTSNPN, CDR2 SVGIG (reference sequence). J was trimmed by 4 bases and V by 3 bases; bases with no gene match: 3. CDR3 sequence reads: CAWRSGGADTQYF. The CDR3 nucleotides read TGTGCCTGGAGATCCGGGGGGGCAGATACGCAGTATTTT.

This rearrangement joins TRBV19 to TRBJ2-2; TRBD1 matches 10 bases. J gave up 5 bases and V 3 bases, and 6 bases lay outside the gene matches. Germline-derived CDR1 and CDR2 are LNHDA and SQIVND (reference sequence). The CDR3 contains 16 residues. The CDR3 DNA sequence: TGTGCCAGTAGTATTAGGGACAGGGGAGGAACCGGGGAGCTGTTTTTT. It specifies CASSIRDRGGTGELFF.

J is TRBJ2-3 and V is TRBV7-8; D is ambiguous. Germline assignment: CDR1 SGHVS and CDR2 FQNEAQ. With 1 base removed from V and 0 bases from J, the gap between germline ends came to 8 bases. The CDR3 has 15 residues. The CDR3 reads CASSLGPRSTDTQYF. The CDR3 DNA follows: TGTGCCAGCAGCTTAGGTCCGCGTAGCACAGATACGCAGTATTTT.